This TCR beta chain appears in the sequencing data of a study of beta chain features in type 1 diabetes. Findings of the study overall: Across all four CD4+ subsets, people with type 1 diabetes showed modestly shorter TCRB CDR3s. It was possible that PCR favored shorter templates, equally so in patients and controls. For type 1 diabetes patients, VDJ junctions showed fewer insertions and more deletions.

Expressed TCRB transcripts were sequenced because the isolated RNA had all been reverse transcribed beforehand. Sequencing used immunoSEQ multiplex PCR; TCRdb keeps in-frame clones, though not all of them. Counted here are approximately 270,000 clones, approximately 15% occurring once; the ten biggest clones make up approximately 0.015%. About this clone itself: Its antigen is currently unknown.

V shed 2 bases, J shed 2 bases, and the junction held 5 bases outside the gene matches. CDR3 length equals 16 residues. CDR1 is SGHRS and CDR2 is YFSETQ in the germline V gene. Sample: naive CD4+ T cells from blood. V usage is TRBV5-1 and J usage is TRBJ2-7, with 12 nucleotides matching TRBD2. This receptor was taken from a man aged 30 to 45 with type 1 diabetes. The CDR3 loop is CASSFLAGGITYEQYF. The CDR3 region has the DNA TGCGCCAGCAGCTTTCTAGCGGGAGGGATCACCTACGAGCAGTACTTC.